The rows below give T cell receptor beta chains drawn from one sample of a study of T cell responses to AZD1222 COVID-19 vaccine. Sequenced by immunoSEQ multiplex PCR; TCRdb stores in-frame clones only, minus some. The sample carries about 150,000 clones, about nine tenths recorded once. The sequencing here drew on peripheral blood, taken on day 0 of AZD1222 vaccination. These receptors all stem from an adult in good health. Each CDR3 is given with its conserved first and last residue. A D gene is named only where the DNA matches it firmly. Clone size is given for some rows only: seen once, a few or many times, or a class if the clone is expanded.

clone_size d_call j_call v_call cdr3_aa cdr3_nt
few TRBD1 TRBJ1-6 TRBV7-9 CASSLSGTDTYNSPLHF TGTGCCAGCAGCTTATCTGGGACAGATACCTATAATTCACCCCTCCACTTT
- TRBD2 TRBJ2-7 TRBV6-5 CASRERGASYEQYF TGTGCCAGCAGGGAGCGGGGGGCCTCCTACGAGCAGTACTTC
- TRBD1 TRBJ1-1 TRBV4-2 CASSQDRMTGRDTEAFF TGTGCCAGCAGCCAAGATAGGATGACAGGGAGGGACACTGAAGCTTTCTTT
- - TRBJ2-6 TRBV18 CASSPPLGGGPLSGANVLTF TGTGCCAGCTCACCACCTCTCGGGGGCGGTCCTCTCTCTGGGGCCAACGTCCTGACTTTC
- - TRBJ1-4 TRBV4-3 CASSQAIGKNEKLFF TGCGCCAGCAGCCAAGCAATAGGGAAGAATGAAAAACTGTTTTTT
- TRBD2 TRBJ2-1 TRBV11-2 CASSLGLAGYNEQFF TGTGCCAGCAGCTTAGGACTAGCGGGATACAATGAGCAGTTCTTC
- - TRBJ2-5 TRBV7-9 CASSFPLGYQETQYF TGTGCCAGCAGCTTTCCCCTGGGCTACCAAGAGACCCAGTACTTC
- - TRBJ2-3 TRBV4-3 CASSQVKRADTQYF TGCGCCAGCAGCCAAGTCAAGAGGGCGGATACGCAGTATTTT
- TRBD1 TRBJ2-7 TRBV19 CASRKRQGVPYEQYF TGTGCCAGTAGAAAGCGACAGGGGGTTCCATACGAGCAGTACTTC
- TRBD2 TRBJ2-5 TRBV2 CASNRLAGALKQETQYF TGTGCCAGCAATCGACTAGCGGGAGCTCTAAAACAAGAGACCCAGTACTTC
- TRBD1 TRBJ1-3 TRBV28 CASQRTGGNTIYF TGTGCCAGTCAACGGACAGGGGGAAACACCATATATTTT
few - TRBJ2-7 TRBV27 CASSYSVAYEQYF TGTGCCAGCAGTTATTCAGTTGCCTACGAGCAGTACTTC
once TRBD1 TRBJ1-4 TRBV7-9 CASSPRTGWDEKLFF TGTGCCAGCAGCCCTCGGACAGGGTGGGATGAAAAACTGTTTTTT
- - TRBJ1-5 TRBV9 CASSVGVGSNQPQHF TGTGCCAGCAGCGTCGGGGTAGGTAGCAATCAGCCCCAGCATTTT
- - TRBJ2-1 TRBV7-9 CAGRPYSNEQFF TGTGCCGGTCGCCCGTATTCTAATGAGCAGTTCTTC
- - TRBJ1-6 TRBV28 CASGFLNNSPLHF TGTGCCAGTGGGTTCCTTAATAATTCACCCCTCCACTTT
- - TRBJ2-1 TRBV4-1 CASSQDVGWDYNEQFF TGCGCCAGCAGCCAAGATGTGGGTTGGGACTACAATGAGCAGTTCTTC
once - TRBJ1-2 TRBV7-2 CASSLESGNYGYTF TGTGCCAGCAGCTTAGAGTCAGGGAACTATGGCTACACCTTC
- - TRBJ1-1 TRBV6-2/TRBV6-3 CASSRRANTEAFF TGTGCCAGCAGTAGGCGGGCGAACACTGAAGCTTTCTTT
- TRBD2 TRBJ2-3 TRBV5-8 CASSLKRERTDTQYF TGTGCCAGCAGCCTCAAGCGGGAGCGGACAGATACGCAGTATTTT
- - TRBJ2-5 TRBV7-9 CASSLGTKETQYF TGTGCCAGCAGCTTAGGGACTAAAGAGACCCAGTACTTC
- TRBD2 TRBJ2-7 TRBV15 CATSRVAGVSEQYF TGTGCCACCAGCAGGGTGGCGGGAGTATCCGAGCAGTACTTC
- - TRBJ2-5 TRBV2 CASSATSTETQYF TGTGCCAGCAGCGCAACTAGCACGGAGACCCAGTACTTC
- - TRBJ2-5 TRBV11-1 CASSFGLVVETQYF TGTGCCAGCAGCTTCGGACTGGTTGTGGAGACCCAGTACTTC
- - TRBJ1-6 TRBV5-4 CASSLRGGSPLHF TGTGCCAGCAGCTTGAGGGGGGGTTCACCCCTCCACTTT
- - TRBJ1-4 TRBV10-3 CAVMRGEGEKLFF TGTGCCGTCATGAGGGGGGAGGGTGAAAAACTGTTTTTT
- - TRBJ1-1 TRBV3-1/TRBV3-2 CASSLMNTEAFF TGTGCCAGCAGCTTAATGAACACTGAAGCTTTCTTT
- - TRBJ2-5 TRBV25-1 CASSELGREETQYF TGTGCCAGCAGTGAATTGGGCAGGGAGGAGACCCAGTACTTC
once - TRBJ2-7 TRBV7-8 CASSLEDRAYEQYF TGTGCCAGCAGCTTAGAAGACAGAGCCTACGAGCAGTACTTC
- - TRBJ2-2 TRBV7-2 CASSAKGGPGTGELFF TGTGCCAGCAGCGCAAAGGGGGGGCCGGGCACCGGGGAGCTGTTTTTT
- - TRBJ1-5 TRBV5-1 CASSLGEDSHSNQPQHF TGCGCCAGCAGCTTGGGAGAAGACAGTCATAGCAATCAGCCCCAGCATTTT
- - TRBJ2-5 TRBV5-4 CASSLVRGQIQETQYF TGTGCCAGCAGCTTGGTCCGAGGTCAGATCCAAGAGACCCAGTACTTC
- TRBD1 TRBJ1-3 TRBV6-5 CASSYTGTGKNTIYF TGTGCCAGCAGTTACACTGGGACAGGGAAGAACACCATATATTTT
- - TRBJ2-7 TRBV28 CASSLKEKSSYEQYF TGTGCCAGCAGTTTGAAGGAGAAAAGCTCCTACGAGCAGTACTTC
- - TRBJ2-1 TRBV28 CASYRHYNEQFF TGTGCCAGCTATCGCCACTACAATGAGCAGTTCTTC
- TRBD1 TRBJ1-1 TRBV6-6 CASNERRQGATEAFF TGTGCCAGCAACGAACGCAGACAGGGGGCGACTGAAGCTTTCTTT